One sample yielded the 24 T cell receptor beta chains listed below, sequenced in a study of T cells in Graves' hyperthyroidism and ophthalmopathy. TCR beta CDR3 regions were amplified from RNA. The HTBI primer set served for first-round RT-PCR of the TCR CDR3. TCRdb fed the multiplex PCR reads into MiXCR, producing one record per CDR3 protein. This table has some 350,000 distinct CDR3 sequences, over 15% appearing once. Material: blood. Receptor source: a woman between 18 and 29 years old with Graves' hyperthyroidism.

The chain uses TRBV12-3 or TRBV12-4 and TRBJ2-5, with a possible D match to TRBD2 (6 bases). This CDR3 is built from 14 residues. Trimming shortened V by 6 bases and J by 4 bases, and 15 bases separated the two germline ends. The CDR3 DNA sequence: TGTGCCAGCAGCGGGGACTCCCTTTTAGAGACCCAGTACTTC. This translates into CASSGDSLLETQYF.

The V and J genes are TRBV3-1 and TRBJ1-2; D gene unclear. The CDR3 contains 14 residues. Germline V gene lookup returns CDR1 LGHDT and CDR2 YNNKEL (reference sequence). The V gene lost 2 bases and the J gene lost 4 bases, with 11 bases spanning the gap. Here the CDR3 reads CASSQFRSGYGYTF. The CDR3 DNA follows: TGTGCCAGCAGCCAATTCAGGAGCGGCTATGGCTACACCTTC. Looking up the rest from reference TRBV3-1 and TRBJ1-2 gives the full variable domain: DTAVSQTPKYLVTQMGNDKSIKCEQNLGHDTMYWYKQDSKKFLKIMFSYNNKELIINETVPNRFSPKSPDKAHLNLHINSLELGDSAVYFCASSQFRSGYGYTFGSGTRLTVV.

This clonotype was recorded at least ten times. This chain joins TRBV30 and TRBJ2-2; TRBD1 matches at 9 bases. V shed 3 bases, J shed 4 bases, and the junction held 6 bases outside the gene matches. The CDR3 length is 15 residues. Germline assignment: CDR1 GTSNPN and CDR2 SVGIG (reference sequence). The CDR3 DNA follows: TGTGCCTGGAGCCGGGACAGGGTGCGCACCGGGGAGCTGTTTTTT. Its protein product is CAWSRDRVRTGELFF.

This clonotype was observed at least ten times. V usage is TRBV27 and J usage is TRBJ1-5; maybe TRBD1 (6 bases). The CDR3 loop spans 14 amino acids. Trimming removed 6 bases at V and 0 bases at J, with 9 bases between. The germline V gene has CDR1 MNHEY and CDR2 SMNVEV (reference sequence). The CDR3 reads CASSRGISNQPQHF. The CDR3 DNA reads as TGTGCCAGCAGCAGGGGCATTAGCAATCAGCCCCAGCATTTT.

In its sample, this clonotype was seen many times. The chain carries TRBV11-2 and TRBJ2-4; 8 nucleotides agree with TRBD1. From germline, CDR1 is SGHAT and CDR2 FQNNGV. The CDR3 has 18 residues. J lost 0 bases, V lost 5 bases, and 12 bases had no gene match. The CDR3 loop reads CASSPSTGAREAKNIQYF. CDR3 in DNA: TGTGCCAGCAGCCCATCGACAGGGGCGCGAGAAGCCAAAAACATTCAGTACTTC. The entire variable domain, with the rest obtained from reference TRBV11-2 and TRBJ2-4, is as follows: EAGVAQSPRYKIIEKRQSVAFWCNPISGHATLYWYQQILGQGPKLLIQFQNNGVVDDSQLPKDRFSAERLKGVDSTLKIQPAKLEDSAVYLCASSPSTGAREAKNIQYFGAGTRLSVL.

Many counts were recorded for this clonotype. The chain is built from TRBV20-1 and TRBJ2-5; D not certain. Deletions cut 7 bases from V and 2 bases from J, with 14 bases between. Germline V gene lookup returns CDR1 DFQATT and CDR2 SNEGSKA (reference sequence). This CDR3 is 13 amino acids long. The CDR3 sequence is CSVDRTDQETQYF. The CDR3 DNA is TGCAGTGTCGACCGGACCGATCAAGAGACCCAGTACTTC.

This clonotype has ten or more counts. The chain recombines TRBV15 with TRBJ1-5, with 10 positions matching TRBD1. Germline CDR1 and CDR2: LNHNV and YYDKDF (reference sequence). This CDR3 has 17 amino acids. V trimming: 2 bases; J trimming: 2 bases; junction bases outside the gene matches: 6. CDR3 sequence reads: CATSRTGTGAGNQPQHF. DNA of the CDR3: TGTGCCACCAGCAGAACCGGGACAGGGGCAGGCAATCAGCCCCAGCATTTT.

The J gene is TRBJ2-5, the V gene TRBV3-1, with TRBD2 as a possible D gene (5 bases). Trimming removed 4 bases from V and 1 base from J, with 10 bases in between. This CDR3 spans 14 amino acids. The germline gives CDR1 LGHDT, CDR2 YNNKEL (reference sequence). The CDR3 sequence is CASSPGLTQETQYF. CDR3 DNA: TGTGCCAGCAGCCCTGGACTCACCCAAGAGACCCAGTACTTC.

The sample holds many counts of this clonotype. The chain recombines TRBV11-2 with TRBJ2-5, with D unresolved. Germline V gene data show CDR1 as SGHAT and CDR2 as FQNNGV. This CDR3 has 12 amino acids. The V end lost 3 bases, the J end lost 5 bases, and 7 bases lay between the germline ends. CDR3 loop: CASSFTKETQYF. The CDR3 DNA reads as TGTGCCAGCAGCTTTACTAAGGAGACCCAGTACTTC.

This clonotype was picked up many times. The V call is TRBV6-2 or TRBV6-3, the J call TRBJ2-7; 8 nucleotides line up with TRBD1. Germline V lookup: CDR1 MNHEY, CDR2 SVGEGT. Trimming cost V 0 bases and J 4 bases; bases outside gene matches: 17. This CDR3 has 19 amino acids. The CDR3 nucleotides are TGTGCCAGCAGTTACTCGAGCCAGGGGGCCCTCGGAGCTTCATACGAGCAGTACTTC. Translating it yields CASSYSSQGALGASYEQYF.

This clonotype was counted ten times or more. The chain joins TRBV2 to TRBJ1-5; D call uncertain. Trimming removed 0 bases from V and 3 bases from J, with 6 bases in between. Germline assignment: CDR1 SNHLY and CDR2 FYNNEI. The CDR3 is 14 residues long. The CDR3 region is CASSEAQINQPQHF. The DNA for the CDR3 is TGTGCCAGCAGTGAAGCACAGATCAATCAGCCCCAGCATTTT.

This clonotype was seen once. The chain uses TRBV24-1 and TRBJ2-2; 11 bases agree with TRBD2. Germline loops: CDR1 KGHDR, CDR2 SFDVKD. The CDR3 totals 17 residues. The V segment lost 5 bases and the J segment 1 base; nucleotides outside the gene matches: 5. CDR3 protein: CATSAGGTSGNTGELFF. DNA for the CDR3: TGTGCCACCAGTGCCGGAGGGACTAGCGGGAACACCGGGGAGCTGTTTTTT.

The gene calls are TRBV12-3 or TRBV12-4 and TRBJ2-7, with D unresolved. With 5 bases removed from V and 0 bases from J, the gap between germline ends came to 8 bases. The CDR3 is 13 amino acids. The CDR3 bases are TGTGCCAGCAGTCTTGAGCCCTCCTACGAGCAGTACTTC. It codes for CASSLEPSYEQYF.

This clonotype occurred many times. This chain uses TRBV24-1 with TRBJ2-7, with 7 bases fitting TRBD1. CDR3 length equals 13 residues. Per the germline V gene, CDR1 is KGHDR and CDR2 is SFDVKD. V lost 7 bases to trimming and J lost 8 bases; unmatched junction nucleotides: 10. The CDR3 sequence is CATSGLDRNKQYF. CDR3 nucleotides: TGTGCCACCAGCGGACTGGACAGGAACAAGCAGTACTTC.

This clonotype was picked up many times. The J gene is TRBJ1-1, the V gene TRBV12-3 or TRBV12-4, with a weak D call TRBD1 (5 bases). The CDR3 extends over 14 amino acids. Trimming pared 6 bases from V and 0 bases from J, leaving 11 bases between. The CDR3 DNA reads TGTGCCAGCAGCCTATTGGGGGTGAACACTGAAGCTTTCTTT. Protein sequence: CASSLLGVNTEAFF.

In its sample, this clonotype was seen a few times. The chain combines TRBV3-1 with TRBJ2-4; unclear D gene. The CDR3 is 15 amino acids. The V and J ends lost 6 bases and 0 bases respectively, with 12 bases between them. Germline-derived CDR1 and CDR2 are LGHDT and YNNKEL (reference sequence). CDR3 protein: CASRKTGLAKNIQYF. The DNA of the CDR3 is TGTGCCAGCAGGAAGACTGGGCTAGCCAAAAACATTCAGTACTTC.

This clonotype was observed at least ten times. V gene TRBV6-5 combines with J gene TRBJ2-2; a weak D match, TRBD1 (6 bases). Germline CDR1 MNHEY, CDR2 SVGAGI. The V end was cut by 1 base, the J end by 4 bases, with 7 bases between. The CDR3 contains 14 residues. The CDR3 nucleotides read TGTGCCAGCAGTTACTTAGGGGGCACCGGGGAGCTGTTTTTT. Translating gives CASSYLGGTGELFF.

There are many counts of this clonotype. This chain uses TRBV28 with TRBJ1-2, with D maybe TRBD1 (5 bases). This CDR3 has 12 residues. Germline lookup yields CDR1 MDHEN and CDR2 SYDVKM. Trimming cost V 8 bases and J 1 base, with 8 bases left between them. CDR3 nucleotides: TGTGCCAGCCAGGGCTTTAACTATGGCTACACCTTC. Its protein product is CASQGFNYGYTF.

The rearrangement uses TRBV4-1 and TRBJ2-6, with D hard to call. The CDR3 sequence is 16 residues long. Germline CDR1 is MGHRA and CDR2 is YSYEKL. V gave up 3 bases and J gave up 8 bases, with 17 bases separating them. The DNA of the CDR3 is TGCGCCAGCAGCCAGAGCAGAATGAGAACCCCCAACGTCCTGACTTTC. Translation gives CASSQSRMRTPNVLTF.

This clonotype was picked up many times. V gene TRBV7-9 combines with J gene TRBJ2-7; D call uncertain. The germline V gene has CDR1 SEHNR and CDR2 FQNEAQ (reference sequence). This CDR3 is 12 amino acids long. V was clipped by 5 bases and J by 5 bases, with 10 bases between them. CDR3 DNA sequence: TGTGCCAGCAGCCCCCCGTCTGACGAGCAGTACTTC. As protein: CASSPPSDEQYF.

This clonotype was counted ten times or more. This chain connects TRBV7-4 to TRBJ2-4; D ambiguous. The V end was cut by 5 bases, the J end by 3 bases, with 11 bases between. This CDR3 region has 14 residues. Germline values: CDR1 SGHVT, CDR2 SQSDAQ. In nucleotides, the CDR3 is TGTGCCAGCAGCCCTCGTCTTCTCAAAAACATTCAGTACTTC. Translated: CASSPRLLKNIQYF.

This clonotype was seen repeatedly, ten times or more. This chain connects TRBV7-9 to TRBJ1-1; 7 bases match TRBD1. CDR3 length: 16 amino acids. Germline CDR1 is SEHNR and CDR2 is FQNEAQ (reference sequence). Unmatched junction bases numbered 12, after V lost 5 bases and J lost 3 bases. The CDR3 here is CASSVQYDRADTEAFF. CDR3 nucleotides: TGTGCCAGCAGCGTACAATACGACAGGGCCGACACTGAAGCTTTCTTT.

This clonotype showed up many times. The V gene is TRBV20-1, the J gene TRBJ1-1, with unresolved D. The CDR3 has 14 amino acids. Looked up from germline, CDR1 is DFQATT and CDR2 is SNEGSKA (reference sequence). V shed 1 base and J shed 1 base, with 10 bases lying between them. In DNA, the CDR3 is TGCAGTGCTAGAGTTATGAAACCGAACACTGAAGCTTTCTTT. Protein product: CSARVMKPNTEAFF.

The V and J genes are TRBV18 and TRBJ2-7; D not resolved. Germline CDR1 reads KGHSH; CDR2 reads LQKENI. CDR3 length equals 15 residues. V was cut by 3 bases and J by 5 bases, with 17 bases left in between. The CDR3: CASSPKMSNIHEQYF. CDR3 DNA sequence: TGTGCCAGCTCACCGAAGATGAGTAACATCCACGAGCAGTACTTC.